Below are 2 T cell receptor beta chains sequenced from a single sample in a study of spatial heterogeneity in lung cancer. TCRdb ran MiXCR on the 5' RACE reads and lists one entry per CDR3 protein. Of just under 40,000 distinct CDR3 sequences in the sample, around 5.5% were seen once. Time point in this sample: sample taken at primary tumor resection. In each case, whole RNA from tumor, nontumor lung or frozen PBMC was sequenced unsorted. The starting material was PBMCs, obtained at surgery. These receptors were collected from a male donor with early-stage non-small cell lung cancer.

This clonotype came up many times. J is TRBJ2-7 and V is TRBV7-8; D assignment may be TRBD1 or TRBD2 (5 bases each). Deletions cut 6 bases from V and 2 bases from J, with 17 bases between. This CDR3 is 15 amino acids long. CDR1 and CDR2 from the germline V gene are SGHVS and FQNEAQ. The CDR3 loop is CASSLSGTAAYEQYF. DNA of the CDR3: TGTGCCAGCAGTCTTAGTGGGACGGCGGCCTACGAGCAGTACTTC. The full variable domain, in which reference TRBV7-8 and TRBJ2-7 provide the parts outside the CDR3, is GAGVSQSPRYKVAKRGQDVALRCDPISGHVSLFWYQQALGQGPEFLTYFQNEAQLDKSGLPSDRFFAERPEGSVSTLKIQRTQQEDSAVYLCASSLSGTAAYEQYFGPGTRLTVT.

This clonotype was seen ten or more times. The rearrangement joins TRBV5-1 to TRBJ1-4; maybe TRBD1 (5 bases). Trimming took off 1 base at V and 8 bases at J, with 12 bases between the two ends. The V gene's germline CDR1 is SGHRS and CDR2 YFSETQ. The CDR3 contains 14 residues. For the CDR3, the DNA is TGCGCCAGCAGCTTGCAGGGTTCTGGAGAAAAACTGTTTTTT. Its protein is CASSLQGSGEKLFF. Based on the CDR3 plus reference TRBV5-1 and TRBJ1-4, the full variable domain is KAGVTQTPRYLIKTRGQQVTLSCSPISGHRSVSWYQQTPGQGLQFLFEYFSETQRNKGNFPGRFSGRQFSNSRSEMNVSTLELGDSALYLCASSLQGSGEKLFFGSGTQLSVL.